Sequencing of this TCR beta chain was carried out in a study of T cell repertoires in cytomegalovirus infection. About the research overall: Recently identified HLA-C-restricted and well-studied HLA-B-restricted CMV epitopes were used. A matching HLA type, together with CMV infection, was signaled by public TCR beta signatures.

Notes on the study in general: Clonotypes of TCR beta that were HLA-C-restricted and CMV-specific dominated the ex vivo response. There were carriers of CMV plus the relevant HLA, and cumulative public TCR beta family frequency identified them.

Comments on this clonotype: No antigen is known for it.

One entry per CDR3 protein, called by TCRdb with MiXCR from the reads. The sample yields about 47,000 distinct CDR3 sequences, about 21% seen once. Germline V lookup: CDR1 MNHEY, CDR2 SVGEGT. The CDR3 spans 15 residues. J was trimmed by 4 bases and V by 5 bases; bases with no gene match: 5. The sample here was CD8+ T cells from cultured PBMCs, taken from culture after CMV antigen stimulation. V is TRBV6-2 or TRBV6-3 and J is TRBJ2-1, with TRBD1 identical over 10 bases. This sequence was found in a human donor in good health (CMV status not recorded). Some clones in this sample may be carry-over from other donors' samples. CDR3: CASSPGTGEYNEQFF. CDR3 nucleotides: TGTGCCAGCAGTCCCGGGACAGGGGAATACAATGAGCAGTTCTTC.